Described below is a single T cell receptor beta chain sequence and its context. The PCR was carried out with 60 Vbeta primers and 13 Jbeta primers. The protocol was immunoSEQ multiplex PCR, while the TCRdb copy is restricted to in-frame clones and leaves out a portion. The table shows approximately 82,000 clones, with over 9% occurring only once. The data derive from a study of cytomegalovirus exposure and HLA in healthy donors. Germline V gene lookup returns CDR1 MNHEY and CDR2 SVGAGI. This CDR3 has 15 residues. The V segment lost 5 bases and the J segment 2 bases; nucleotides outside the gene matches: 7.

Sequencing was performed on PBMCs. The sequence was obtained from a man aged 55 to 69 in good health and CMV-seropositive. The V call is TRBV6-5, the J call TRBJ1-2; 8 positions match TRBD1. This CDR3 reads CASSDLQGGNYGYTF. CDR3 DNA sequence: TGTGCCAGCAGTGACTTACAGGGGGGAAACTATGGCTACACCTTC.